These 27 T cell receptor beta chains were all obtained from the same sample, sequenced in a study of beta chain features in type 1 diabetes. Expressed TCRB transcripts were sequenced because the isolated RNA had all been reverse transcribed beforehand. Produced via immunoSEQ multiplex PCR; TCRdb's table is partial and in-frame only. Here the sample spans 300,000 to 450,000 clones, 10% to 15% being singletons. The sample consisted of naive CD4+ T cells from blood. The receptor set was obtained from a man in his late teens or twenties in good health.

A few counts support this clone. The V gene is TRBV5-4, the J gene TRBJ2-7, with TRBD1 as a possible D gene (6 bases). Trimming removed 4 bases at V and 6 bases at J, with 14 bases between. Germline assignment: CDR1 SGHNT and CDR2 YYREEE (reference sequence). This CDR3 comprises 13 residues. CDR3 nucleotide sequence: TGTGCCAGCAGCGGCTGGGGGCGCTTCGAGCAGTACTTC. Translating it yields CASSGWGRFEQYF.

This clone came up a few times. CDR3 in amino acids: CASSPPQRTNRWALYYGYTF. The CDR3, as DNA: TGTGCCAGCTCACCACCCCAAAGAACTAACAGGTGGGCCCTGTACTATGGCTACACCTTC. The J gene is TRBJ1-2, the V gene TRBV18, with a possible D match to TRBD1 (5 bases). The ends were cut back, 0 bases at V and 3 bases at J, with 26 bases in the middle. CDR1 and CDR2 (germline): KGHSH, LQKENI. This CDR3 region has 20 residues.

In its sample, this clone was seen a few times. The V and J genes are TRBV4-1 and TRBJ2-5; 9 nucleotides match TRBD2. The CDR3 runs 15 residues. Trimming removed 4 bases from V and 4 bases from J; junction bases left unmatched: 7. In germline, CDR1 is MGHRA, CDR2 YSYEKL. The CDR3 spells CASSPGSGGSETQYF. CDR3 nucleotide sequence: TGCGCCAGCAGCCCCGGGAGCGGGGGGTCAGAGACCCAGTACTTC.

This clone occurred a few times. The chain is built from TRBV6-6 and TRBJ1-5; TRBD1 matches at 8 bases. J gave up 7 bases and V 6 bases, and 5 bases lay outside the gene matches. CDR1 is MNHNY, CDR2 SVGAGI, per germline (reference sequence). The CDR3 has 13 residues. The CDR3 sequence is CASRPGGWQPQHF. For the CDR3, the DNA is TGTGCCAGCAGGCCAGGGGGCTGGCAGCCCCAGCATTTT.

This clone was detected only a few times. V gene TRBV7-2 combines with J gene TRBJ1-5; D remains ambiguous. The CDR3 runs 15 residues. Germline CDR1 reads SGHTA; CDR2 reads FQGNSA. The V gene lost 7 bases and the J gene lost 0 bases, with 13 bases spanning the gap. The CDR3 DNA is TGTGCCAGCACCGAGACGGGTGATAGCAATCAGCCCCAGCATTTT. This translates into CASTETGDSNQPQHF.

This clone appeared a few times. One end of the junction varies from germline; a read error may be responsible. V usage is TRBV2 and J usage is TRBJ2-5; 14 nucleotides match TRBD2. The CDR3 is 17 residues long. Germline lookup yields CDR1 SNHLY and CDR2 FYNNEI. As DNA, the CDR3 is TGTGCCAGCAGTCAAGCCGGGACTAGCGGGGGACAAGAGACCCAGTACTTC. It codes for CASSQAGTSGGQETQYF.

This clone has more than one count but fewer than ten. This chain links TRBV2 with TRBJ2-5; 8 bases map to TRBD2. V trimming: 5 bases; J trimming: 5 bases; junction bases outside the gene matches: 7. The CDR3 length is 14 residues. Germline V gene lookup returns CDR1 SNHLY and CDR2 FYNNEI. The CDR3 sequence: CASSQTSGGETQYF. CDR3 nucleotide sequence: TGTGCCAGCAGTCAAACTAGCGGTGGGGAGACCCAGTACTTC.

The J gene is TRBJ2-5, the V gene TRBV7-3; weak D call: TRBD1 (6 bases). The CDR3 has 13 residues. Trimming shortened V by 2 bases and J by 5 bases, and 9 bases separated the two germline ends. The germline gives CDR1 SGHTA, CDR2 FQGTGA. In nucleotides, the CDR3 is TGTGCCAGCAGCTTATTCCAGGGGGAGACCCAGTACTTC. Protein: CASSLFQGETQYF.

This clone was counted between two and nine times. The chain recombines TRBV5-4 with TRBJ2-3, with D maybe TRBD1 (5 bases). Trimming cost V 0 bases and J 4 bases, with 6 bases left between them. The CDR3 sequence is 13 residues long. Per the germline V gene, CDR1 is SGHNT and CDR2 is YYREEE (reference sequence). CDR3 in amino acids: CASSLGTPDTQYF. CDR3 in DNA: TGTGCCAGCAGCTTGGGGACACCAGATACGCAGTATTTT.

The chain recombines TRBV7-2 with TRBJ2-7; D unresolved. The CDR3 is made up of 14 amino acids. Trimming left V 5 bases short and J 3 bases short, with 14 bases between. Germline CDR1 and CDR2: SGHTA and FQGNSA. In nucleotides, the CDR3 is TGTGCCAGCAGCCAAGAACTCCTGAACTACGAGCAGTACTTC. Its protein is CASSQELLNYEQYF.

This chain uses TRBV6-6 with TRBJ2-2; 7 bases align to TRBD2. The CDR3 sequence is 12 residues long. V lost 5 bases to trimming and J lost 7 bases; unmatched junction nucleotides: 1. CDR1 and CDR2 from the germline V gene are MNHNY and SVGAGI (reference sequence). In DNA, the CDR3 is TGTGCCAGCAGTCGGGAGGACGGGGAGCTGTTTTTT. Residues: CASSREDGELFF.

The CDR3 loop reads CSALQGPEQYF. Here the CDR3 DNA reads TGCAGTGCTTTACAGGGGCCCGAGCAGTACTTC. This chain connects TRBV20-1 to TRBJ2-7, with 7 bases identical to TRBD1. The CDR3 length is 11 residues. V gave up 5 bases and J gave up 6 bases; unmatched junction bases: 4. Germline CDR1 and CDR2: DFQATT and SNEGSKA (reference sequence).

This clone has only a few counts. The chain joins TRBV19 to TRBJ1-5, with a tentative D call TRBD1 (6 bases). CDR1 and CDR2 (germline): LNHDA, SQIVND (reference sequence). The V and J ends lost 4 bases and 11 bases respectively, with 15 bases between them. The length of the CDR3 is 13 residues. CDR3 region: CASSRQDLLSQHF. The CDR3 DNA reads TGTGCCAGTAGTAGACAGGATCTTTTATCCCAGCATTTT.

This rearrangement joins TRBV7-2 to TRBJ2-1; 10 bases agree with TRBD2. This CDR3 has 19 amino acids. V lost 0 bases to trimming and J lost 2 bases; unmatched junction nucleotides: 10. Germline assignment: CDR1 SGHTA and CDR2 FQGNSA. The CDR3 DNA is TGTGCCAGCAGCTTAGCACTGGGGGCTAGCGGGAGAGCCTACAATGAGCAGTTCTTC. Encoded protein: CASSLALGASGRAYNEQFF.

The gene calls are TRBV9 and TRBJ1-1, with D possibly matching TRBD1 (6 bases). V shed 2 bases and J shed 0 bases, with 8 bases lying between them. This CDR3 has 14 amino acids. Per the germline V gene, CDR1 is SGDLS and CDR2 is YYNGEE. The CDR3 DNA reads as TGTGCCAGCAGCGTGGGACAAATGAACACTGAAGCTTTCTTT. Translation: CASSVGQMNTEAFF.

This chain joins TRBV5-1 and TRBJ2-1; TRBD2 matches 11 bases. Per the germline V gene, CDR1 is SGHRS and CDR2 is YFSETQ. The length of the CDR3 is 19 residues. With V trimmed by 4 bases and J by 1 base, 13 bases remained unmatched. CDR3 DNA sequence: TGCGCCAGCAGCCGTTCCTCCAATAGACTAGCGGGGTCCTACAATGAGCAGTTCTTC. As protein: CASSRSSNRLAGSYNEQFF.

The rearrangement links TRBV18 to TRBJ2-5; no definite D call. Germline CDR1 and CDR2: KGHSH and LQKENI. Trimming took off 1 base at V and 0 bases at J, with 12 bases between the two ends. This CDR3 comprises 16 residues. The CDR3 nucleotides read TGTGCCAGCTCACCACTGTATCTCCAGGACCAAGAGACCCAGTACTTC. It encodes CASSPLYLQDQETQYF.

This clone was seen only a few times. This chain connects TRBV28 to TRBJ2-4; a weak D match, TRBD2 (6 bases). CDR3 length: 14 residues. V was trimmed by 6 bases and J by 6 bases, leaving 15 bases between them. Germline V gene sequence: CDR1 MDHEN, CDR2 SYDVKM. In nucleotides, the CDR3 is TGTGCCAGCAGCTGGGAGGCGAACGGAAACATTCAGTACTTC. Its protein is CASSWEANGNIQYF.

The chain carries TRBV19 and TRBJ2-1, with 10 bases lining up with TRBD2. Germline CDR1 LNHDA, CDR2 SQIVND (reference sequence). V dropped 7 bases and J dropped 6; count of bases not matched to a gene: 9. The CDR3 extends over 15 amino acids. CDR3 nucleotide sequence: TGTGCCAGTACCCAACTAGCGGGATCCGGCAATGAGCAGTTCTTC. Translated: CASTQLAGSGNEQFF.

This chain connects TRBV18 to TRBJ2-1; a possible D gene is TRBD1 (5 bases). The CDR3 consists of 16 residues. CDR1 and CDR2 (germline): KGHSH, LQKENI. V shed 4 bases and J shed 0 bases, with 13 bases lying between them. The CDR3 loop reads CASSRGQLSSYNEQFF. The CDR3 coding sequence is TGTGCCAGCTCACGGGGCCAGCTGAGCTCCTACAATGAGCAGTTCTTC.

This clone was observed many times. The V call is TRBV14, the J call TRBJ2-7, with D possibly being TRBD1 (6 bases). The CDR3 consists of 12 residues. CDR1 and CDR2 from the germline V gene are SGHDN and FVKESK. With 2 bases removed from V and 7 bases from J, the gap between germline ends came to 9 bases. Written as DNA, the CDR3 is TGTGCCAGCAGCCAAACAGGGTTTGAGCAGTACTTC. Its protein is CASSQTGFEQYF.

V usage is TRBV5-4 and J usage is TRBJ2-5; weak D call: TRBD1 (5 bases). Deletions cut 0 bases from V and 4 bases from J, with 13 bases between. In germline, CDR1 is SGHNT, CDR2 YYREEE (reference sequence). This CDR3 has 15 amino acids. In nucleotides, the CDR3 is TGTGCCAGCAGCTTGGGGTCAGGGTGGGGAGAGACCCAGTACTTC. Encoded protein: CASSLGSGWGETQYF.

This clone was seen a handful of times. The chain combines TRBV4-3 with TRBJ2-7, with D tentatively TRBD1 (5 bases). Trimming pared 4 bases from V and 3 bases from J, leaving 10 bases between. This CDR3 is built from 13 residues. Germline CDR1 and CDR2: LGHNA and YSLEER. The CDR3 region has the DNA TGCGCCAGCAGCCCTCGACAGTACTACGAGCAGTACTTC. Residues: CASSPRQYYEQYF.

This rearrangement joins TRBV5-6 to TRBJ2-7; TRBD1 agrees at 8 bases. The V gene end was trimmed by 2 bases and the J gene end by 3 bases; junction bases not matched to a gene: 4. Germline assignment: CDR1 SGHDT and CDR2 YYEEEE. The CDR3 contains 14 residues. The CDR3 reads CASSLGTGNYEQYF. CDR3 DNA: TGTGCCAGCAGCTTAGGGACAGGCAACTACGAGCAGTACTTC. Full variable domain (rest looked up from reference TRBV5-6 and TRBJ2-7): DAGVTQSPTHLIKTRGQQVTLRCSPKSGHDTVSWYQQALGQGPQFIFQYYEEEERQRGNFPDRFSGHQFPNYSSELNVNALLLGDSALYLCASSLGTGNYEQYFGPGTRLTVT.

This clone was seen repeatedly, ten times or more. This chain joins TRBV4-1 and TRBJ2-1, with TRBD1 as a possible D gene (6 bases). The germline V gene encodes CDR1 MGHRA and CDR2 YSYEKL. The CDR3 is made up of 16 amino acids. Trimming pared 0 bases from V and 1 base from J, leaving 10 bases between. Here the CDR3 DNA reads TGCGCCAGCAGCCAAGATGGCAGGGGTTCCTACAATGAGCAGTTCTTC. It encodes CASSQDGRGSYNEQFF.

This clone showed up just a few times. The chain combines TRBV5-1 with TRBJ2-7; 8 nucleotides align to TRBD1. Per the germline V gene, CDR1 is SGHRS and CDR2 is YFSETQ. Trimming at V came to 3 bases and at J to 5 bases, leaving 13 bases not matched to a gene. The CDR3 totals 16 residues. This chain's CDR3 is CASSSGLDRVFDEQYF. The CDR3 nucleotides read TGCGCCAGCAGCTCGGGGTTGGACAGGGTCTTCGACGAGCAGTACTTC.

This rearrangement joins TRBV4-3 to TRBJ1-2; 9 nucleotides align to TRBD1. This CDR3 contains 16 residues. Germline V CDR1 and CDR2: LGHNA, YSLEER. J was trimmed by 2 bases and V by 0 bases; bases with no gene match: 4. The CDR3 loop is CASSQDPTGGNYGYTF. The CDR3 nucleotides are TGCGCCAGCAGCCAAGATCCGACAGGGGGAAACTATGGCTACACCTTC.